The 21 T cell receptor beta chains below all came from one sample that was sequenced in a study of CD8 T cells in ankylosing spondylitis. Overall study results and limits: A motif in TCR beta, a set of roughly eight highly homologous variants, appeared characteristic of ankylosing spondylitis blood.

Their specific antigens are unknown. Using its own MiXCR run on the 5' RACE reads, TCRdb lists one record per CDR3 protein. The profile shows 650,000 to 800,000 distinct CDR3 sequences, 19% of them singletons. Sequencing used blood, either unsorted or a sorted T cell fraction (not recorded which). These receptors all come from a male donor with ankylosing spondylitis.

This chain connects TRBV5-1 to TRBJ2-1; 8 nucleotides agree with TRBD1. The length of the CDR3 is 20 residues. After removal of 1 base from V and 0 bases from J, the junction contained 15 bases not matched to a gene. Germline V gene lookup returns CDR1 SGHRS and CDR2 YFSETQ. CDR3 sequence reads: CASSLRWRTGSDDSYNEQFF. In nucleotides, the CDR3 is TGCGCCAGCAGCTTGCGATGGCGGACAGGGAGCGACGACTCCTACAATGAGCAGTTCTTC. The whole variable domain, remainder taken from reference TRBV5-1 and TRBJ2-1, is KAGVTQTPRYLIKTRGQQVTLSCSPISGHRSVSWYQQTPGQGLQFLFEYFSETQRNKGNFPGRFSGRQFSNSRSEMNVSTLELGDSALYLCASSLRWRTGSDDSYNEQFFGPGTRLTVL.

This rearrangement joins TRBV2 to TRBJ1-1; 7 bases agree with TRBD1. The trim removed 3 bases at V and 4 bases at J, leaving 5 bases unmatched. Germline assignment: CDR1 SNHLY and CDR2 FYNNEI. The CDR3 covers 14 residues. DNA of the CDR3: TGTGCCAGCAGTGAGAGGGGGCGCAGCACTGAAGCTTTCTTT. Protein product: CASSERGRSTEAFF.

This clonotype was counted at least ten times. The rearrangement links TRBV20-1 to TRBJ2-3; tentative D call: TRBD2 (6 bases). This CDR3 region has 15 residues. CDR1 is DFQATT and CDR2 is SNEGSKA in the germline V gene (reference sequence). Deletions cut 4 bases from V and 1 base from J, with 15 bases between. CDR3 sequence reads: CSAKRWGEGTDTQYF. The DNA of the CDR3 is TGCAGTGCTAAGCGATGGGGGGAGGGCACAGATACGCAGTATTTT.

The chain couples TRBV7-2 to TRBJ2-7; a weak D match, TRBD2 (5 bases). The CDR3 loop spans 15 amino acids. V was cut by 1 base and J by 5 bases, with 15 bases left in between. Germline lookup yields CDR1 SGHTA and CDR2 FQGNSA. CDR3 bases: TGTGCCAGCAGCTTAGGCGGCCCCGGTAGCGACGAGCAGTACTTC. As protein: CASSLGGPGSDEQYF.

This clonotype was found a few times. This rearrangement joins TRBV5-1 to TRBJ2-7, with 7 positions matching TRBD1. The germline CDR1 and CDR2 sequences are SGHRS and YFSETQ. Trimming cost V 4 bases and J 4 bases; bases outside gene matches: 8. The CDR3 totals 14 residues. Here the CDR3 reads CASSQDRVQYEQYF. The CDR3 region has the DNA TGCGCCAGCAGCCAAGACAGGGTTCAGTACGAGCAGTACTTC.

In this sample, this clonotype turned up a few times. This sequence joins TRBV5-1 and TRBJ2-5, with TRBD1 matching over 9 bases. CDR1 is SGHRS and CDR2 is YFSETQ in the germline V gene. The CDR3 runs 15 residues. After removal of 10 bases from V and 1 base from J, the junction contained 11 bases not matched to a gene. The CDR3: CASKPGQGSQETQYF. The CDR3 region has the DNA TGCGCCTCTAAGCCGGGACAGGGTTCCCAAGAGACCCAGTACTTC.

This clonotype was found a few times. The chain employs TRBV21-1 and TRBJ2-6; the table assigns TRBD1, which was not confirmed against the DNA. TRBV21-1 is marked as a pseudogene. The CDR3 consists of 15 residues. CDR3 protein: CASSNPGGGANVLTF. As DNA, the CDR3 is TGTGCCAGCAGCAATCCGGGGGGTGGGGCCAACGTCCTGACTTTC.

This clonotype was counted between two and nine times. Germline is not matched at one junction end, which may reflect a read error. The chain carries TRBV12-3 or TRBV12-4 and TRBJ2-3, with a weak D call TRBD2 (5 bases). The CDR3 sequence is 14 residues long. The chain's CDR3 is CAFYSAGRTDTQYF. The CDR3 coding sequence is TGCGCATTCTATTCCGCGGGCCGCACAGATACGCAGTATTTT.

V and J are TRBV15 and TRBJ2-2; 9 nucleotides match TRBD2. CDR3 size: 17 residues. Trimming cost V 0 bases and J 3 bases; bases outside gene matches: 5. CDR1 and CDR2 from the germline V gene are LNHNV and YYDKDF (reference sequence). CDR3 region: CATSRDLAGGYTGELFF. The CDR3 DNA sequence: TGTGCCACCAGCAGAGATCTGGCGGGGGGGTACACCGGGGAGCTGTTTTTT.

This clonotype was counted a few times. The chain is built from TRBV12-3 or TRBV12-4 and TRBJ1-2, with D possibly matching TRBD1 (6 bases). V was trimmed by 2 bases and J by 5 bases, leaving 12 bases between them. CDR3 size: 14 residues. CDR3 DNA: TGTGCCAGCAGTTTATCCAGGGGAGAATATGGCTACACCTTC. Encoded protein: CASSLSRGEYGYTF.

This clonotype was observed a handful of times. This chain joins TRBV29-1 and TRBJ2-2; possible D gene TRBD2, 6 bases. The V and J ends lost 4 bases and 0 bases respectively, with 12 bases between them. CDR1 is SQVTM, CDR2 ANQGSEA, per germline. The CDR3 loop spans 15 amino acids. The CDR3 loop reads CSVASGSSNTGELFF. As DNA, the CDR3 is TGCAGCGTTGCCTCCGGGAGCTCGAACACCGGGGAGCTGTTTTTT.

The rearrangement uses TRBV7-3 and TRBJ2-1, with D unresolved. The CDR3 has 13 residues. Trimming stripped 4 bases from V and 6 bases from J, with 10 bases between. CDR1 is SGHTA, CDR2 FQGTGA, per germline. The CDR3 DNA follows: TGTGCCAGCAGCTCCCCCCCTTTCAATGAGCAGTTCTTC. This codes for CASSSPPFNEQFF.

V usage is TRBV7-3 and J usage is TRBJ2-5; D may match TRBD1 or TRBD2 (5 bases each). CDR3 size: 15 residues. Germline-derived CDR1 and CDR2 are SGHTA and FQGTGA. V was pared by 2 bases and J by 2 bases, with 12 bases between. The CDR3 DNA reads as TGTGCCAGCAGCTTAGAGGGGCTATCACAAGAGACCCAGTACTTC. This translates into CASSLEGLSQETQYF.

J is TRBJ2-3 and V is TRBV12-3 or TRBV12-4; 11 bases agree with TRBD2. The junction had 5 bases not matched to a gene; V was cut back by 3 bases and J by 0 bases. CDR3 length: 17 amino acids. CDR3 DNA sequence: TGTGCCAGCAGTTTGGCGACTAGCGGGACTAGCACAGATACGCAGTATTTT. It is translated as CASSLATSGTSTDTQYF.

This chain's CDR3 is CASSLLASQGLAGVTDTQYF. Here the CDR3 DNA reads TGTGCCAGCAGCTTGCTTGCAAGCCAGGGACTAGCGGGAGTTACAGATACGCAGTATTTT. This sequence joins TRBV5-4 and TRBJ2-3; 14 bases fit TRBD2. This CDR3 region has 20 residues. V was clipped by 1 base and J by 3 bases; unmatched bases: 13. Germline V CDR1 and CDR2: SGHNT, YYREEE (reference sequence).

J is TRBJ2-3 and V is TRBV12-3 or TRBV12-4; D uncertain. V gave up 2 bases and J gave up 2 bases, with 8 bases separating them. This CDR3 is built from 14 residues. The CDR3 is CASSLLGYTDTQYF. CDR3 DNA sequence: TGTGCCAGCAGTTTACTGGGATACACAGATACGCAGTATTTT.

This rearrangement joins TRBV6-1 to TRBJ2-7; D ambiguous. The germline CDR1 and CDR2 sequences are MNHNS and SASEGT. Trimming left V 7 bases short and J 2 bases short, with 12 bases between. The CDR3 contains 13 residues. The CDR3: CASTPWSTYEQYF. The CDR3, as DNA: TGTGCCAGCACTCCGTGGTCTACCTACGAGCAGTACTTC.

The genes are TRBV6-6 and TRBJ1-5; maybe TRBD1 (6 bases). V lost 7 bases, J lost 2 bases, and 15 bases lay in between. Germline V CDR1 and CDR2: MNHNY, SVGAGI (reference sequence). The CDR3 length is 15 residues. The CDR3 sequence is CASTQGGLGNQPQHF. In DNA, the CDR3 is TGTGCCAGCACCCAAGGGGGGCTGGGCAATCAGCCCCAGCATTTT.

This clonotype was seen more than once but under ten times. One end of the junction is discordant with germline, which a read error may explain. For the CDR3, the DNA is TGTGCCAGCAGTTACGTCAGCACTCAGCCCCAGCATTTT. Translation gives CASSYVSTQPQHF. The V call is TRBV6-2 or TRBV6-3, the J call TRBJ1-5, with D uncertain. Germline CDR1 and CDR2: MNHEY and SVGEGT. The CDR3 is made up of 13 amino acids.

The chain employs TRBV11-2 and TRBJ1-2; weak D call: TRBD1 (5 bases). Trimming stripped 3 bases from V and 8 bases from J, with 19 bases between. The CDR3 loop spans 15 amino acids. The germline V gene has CDR1 SGHAT and CDR2 FQNNGV. CDR3 in DNA: TGTGCCAGCAGCTTCAGCGGACCCGCACGGGACGGCTACACCTTC. It translates to CASSFSGPARDGYTF.

The rearrangement links TRBV7-2 to TRBJ2-3, with 9 nucleotides matching TRBD2. The germline gives CDR1 SGHTA, CDR2 FQGNSA. J gave up 2 bases and V 5 bases, and 8 bases lay outside the gene matches. The CDR3 sequence is 16 residues long. The CDR3 coding sequence is TGTGCCAGCAGCCCTCGACTAGCGGAAAACACAGATACGCAGTATTTT. Protein: CASSPRLAENTDTQYF.